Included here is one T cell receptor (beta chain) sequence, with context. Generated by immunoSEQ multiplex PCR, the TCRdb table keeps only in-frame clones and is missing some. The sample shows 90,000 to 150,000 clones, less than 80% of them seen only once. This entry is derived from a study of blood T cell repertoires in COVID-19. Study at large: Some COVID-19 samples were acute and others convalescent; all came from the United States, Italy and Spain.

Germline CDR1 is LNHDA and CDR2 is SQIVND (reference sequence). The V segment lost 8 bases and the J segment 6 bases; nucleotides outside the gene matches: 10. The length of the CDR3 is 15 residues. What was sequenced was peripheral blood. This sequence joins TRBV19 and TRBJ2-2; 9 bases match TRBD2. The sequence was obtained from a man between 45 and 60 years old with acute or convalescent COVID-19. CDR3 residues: CASGSGSLSPGELFF. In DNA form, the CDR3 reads TGTGCCAGTGGTAGCGGGAGTTTATCCCCCGGGGAGCTGTTTTTT. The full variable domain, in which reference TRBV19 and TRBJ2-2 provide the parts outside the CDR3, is DGGITQSPKYLFRKEGQNVTLSCEQNLNHDAMYWYRQDPGQGLRLIYYSQIVNDFQKGDIAEGYSVSREKKESFPLTVTSAQKNPTAFYLCASGSGSLSPGELFFGEGSRLTVL.